Below are 18 T cell receptor beta chains sequenced from a single sample in a study of shared clonotypes between healthy human individuals. Libraries were prepared by immunoSEQ multiplex PCR; TCRdb keeps only in-frame clonotypes and omits some of them. The table includes some 2,100,000 clones, nearly 97% detected once. The sequencing input was naive CD4+ T cells sorted from blood. As to subset: CD45RA+ positively selected. The receptors come from a man aged 18 to 29 in good health.

Worth noting for this clone: Additional DNA sequences in this sample encode the identical CDR3. The chain joins TRBV6-5 to TRBJ2-5, with D possibly TRBD1 on 5 matching bases. This CDR3 is 13 amino acids long. Germline CDR1 MNHEY, CDR2 SVGAGI. Trimming removed 4 bases at V and 2 bases at J, with 8 bases between. The CDR3 loop is CASSSTVQETQYF. The CDR3 region has the DNA TGTGCCAGCAGTTCGACAGTTCAAGAGACCCAGTACTTC.

V and J are TRBV5-1 and TRBJ2-4; a weak D match, TRBD2 (6 bases). Trimming removed 4 bases at V and 11 bases at J, with 19 bases between. CDR3 size: 14 residues. CDR1 is SGHRS and CDR2 is YFSETQ in the germline V gene. DNA for the CDR3: TGCGCCAGCAGCCCCCGGGGCGGGGAAGAGGTTCAGTACTTC. This sequence encodes CASSPRGGEEVQYF.

The chain is built from TRBV19 and TRBJ2-2; D unresolved. The CDR3 is 17 amino acids. Between the trimmed V and J ends, which lost 0 bases and 0 bases, there was a span of 11 bases. Per the germline V gene, CDR1 is LNHDA and CDR2 is SQIVND (reference sequence). The CDR3 coding sequence is TGTGCCAGTAGTATAGATCCTTACACCACGAACACCGGGGAGCTGTTTTTT. Translation gives CASSIDPYTTNTGELFF.

This clone was observed once. J is TRBJ1-4 and V is TRBV5-8, with TRBD1 matching 10 bases. The CDR3 runs to 15 residues. V lost 4 bases to trimming and J lost 8 bases; unmatched junction nucleotides: 8. Germline V gene data show CDR1 as SGHTS and CDR2 as YDEGEE. CDR3 DNA sequence: TGTGCCAGCAGCGGAGACAGGGGGCGCGGGGAAAAACTGTTTTTT. Its translation: CASSGDRGRGEKLFF.

The gene calls are TRBV9 and TRBJ2-5; D possibly corresponds to TRBD2 (5 bases). V shed 0 bases and J shed 5 bases, with 20 bases lying between them. CDR3 length: 17 amino acids. The germline CDR1 and CDR2 sequences are SGDLS and YYNGEE. The CDR3 region is CASSVDSGRVTGETQYF. The CDR3 bases are TGTGCCAGCAGCGTAGATTCTGGGCGGGTGACGGGGGAGACCCAGTACTTC.

V and J are TRBV6-1 and TRBJ2-7, with a possible D match to TRBD2 (7 bases). Trimming removed 0 bases from V and 1 base from J, with 10 bases in between. Germline V gene lookup returns CDR1 MNHNS and CDR2 SASEGT. CDR3 length equals 15 residues. As DNA, the CDR3 is TGTGCCAGCAGTGAAGCGCGGGGGACATCCTACGAGCAGTACTTC. Translating gives CASSEARGTSYEQYF.

About this clone: Other DNA sequences from this sample encode an identical CDR3 as well. This rearrangement joins TRBV5-6 to TRBJ2-7; the D gene is possibly TRBD1 (5 bases). Trimming shortened V by 4 bases and J by 4 bases, and 9 bases separated the two germline ends. The CDR3 runs to 12 residues. Germline V gene sequence: CDR1 SGHDT, CDR2 YYEEEE. CDR3 amino acids: CASSLRDYEQYF. The CDR3 DNA reads TGTGCCAGCAGCCTCAGGGATTACGAGCAGTACTTC.

The chain combines TRBV10-3 with TRBJ2-1, with TRBD2 identical over 12 bases. CDR3 size: 15 residues. Germline V CDR1 and CDR2: ENHRY, SYGVKD. V trimming: 4 bases; J trimming: 5 bases; junction bases outside the gene matches: 3. The CDR3 region has the DNA TGTGCCATCAGTGGCCGACTAGCGGGAGACAATGAGCAGTTCTTC. As protein: CAISGRLAGDNEQFF.

Remarks on this clone: Additional DNA sequences in this sample encode the identical CDR3. The V gene is TRBV10-3, the J gene TRBJ2-3, with D unclear. The CDR3 runs to 11 residues. Trimming removed 6 bases at V and 2 bases at J, with 3 bases between. CDR1 and CDR2 (germline): ENHRY, SYGVKD. CDR3 region: CAIRNTDTQYF. CDR3 nucleotides: TGTGCCATCAGAAACACAGATACGCAGTATTTT.

This chain links TRBV6-1 with TRBJ2-5, with D possibly TRBD2 on 5 matching bases. V gave up 3 bases and J gave up 1 base, with 12 bases separating them. The length of the CDR3 is 15 residues. Germline lookup yields CDR1 MNHNS and CDR2 SASEGT. The CDR3 DNA follows: TGTGCCAGCAGTGAGTTAGGGCGGGTCCAAGAGACCCAGTACTTC. Its translation is CASSELGRVQETQYF.

V usage is TRBV6-5 and J usage is TRBJ2-7, with a tentative D call TRBD1 (6 bases). In germline, CDR1 is MNHEY, CDR2 SVGAGI. V lost 2 bases, J lost 2 bases, and 13 bases lay in between. This CDR3 has 15 residues. Here the CDR3 reads CASSYRQDGPYEQYF. The CDR3 coding sequence is TGTGCCAGCAGTTACAGACAGGACGGCCCCTACGAGCAGTACTTC.

The chain employs TRBV5-1 and TRBJ2-3; 12 positions match TRBD2. CDR3 length: 16 amino acids. Per germline, CDR1 SGHRS and CDR2 YFSETQ. The ends lost 6 bases at V and 4 bases at J; junction bases unmatched: 9. CDR3 coding DNA: TGCGCCAGCACCCCAGGACTAGCGGGAAAGGCAGATACGCAGTATTTT. The encoded protein is CASTPGLAGKADTQYF.

About this clone itself: Other DNA sequences in this specimen translate into the identical CDR3. The chain recombines TRBV18 with TRBJ1-1; perhaps TRBD1 as D (5 bases). The CDR3 runs 11 residues. V lost 5 bases and J lost 5, with 6 bases in between. The germline V gene encodes CDR1 KGHSH and CDR2 LQKENI. The CDR3 protein is CASSTGTEAFF. CDR3 nucleotide sequence: TGTGCCAGCTCAACAGGTACTGAAGCTTTCTTT.

The J gene is TRBJ1-1, the V gene TRBV25-1; D is unresolved. CDR3 length: 13 amino acids. V lost 5 bases and J lost 1, with 8 bases in between. Per germline, CDR1 MGHDK and CDR2 SYGVNS. CDR3 in amino acids: CASSLTQNTEAFF. In DNA, the CDR3 is TGTGCCAGCAGTTTGACACAGAACACTGAAGCTTTCTTT.

This rearrangement joins TRBV2 to TRBJ1-5; the D is unclear. From germline, CDR1 is SNHLY and CDR2 FYNNEI. The CDR3 totals 12 residues. Trimming left V 8 bases short and J 3 bases short, with 8 bases between. CDR3 loop: CASGFLNQPQHF. CDR3 in DNA: TGTGCCAGCGGGTTTCTCAATCAGCCCCAGCATTTT.

The V and J genes are TRBV27 and TRBJ2-3; D is uncertain. CDR3 length: 14 residues. Germline lookup yields CDR1 MNHEY and CDR2 SMNVEV (reference sequence). With 2 bases removed from V and 6 bases from J, the gap between germline ends came to 12 bases. For the CDR3, the DNA is TGTGCCAGCAGTTTACCACCTCCAATGGATACGCAGTATTTT. The encoded protein is CASSLPPPMDTQYF.

The genes are TRBV6-5 and TRBJ1-6; the D gene is possibly TRBD1 (5 bases). The CDR3 extends over 15 amino acids. CDR1 MNHEY and CDR2 SVGAGI come from the germline V gene. The germline V and J ends were trimmed by 7 bases and 6 bases, with 16 bases remaining between them. For the CDR3, the DNA is TGTGCCAGCACCTTCTGGGGGGAGGGTAATTCACCCCTCCACTTT. Amino acid sequence: CASTFWGEGNSPLHF.

V usage is TRBV6-5 and J usage is TRBJ2-5; TRBD1 aligns across 7 bases. Germline CDR1 and CDR2: MNHEY and SVGAGI. The trim removed 8 bases at V and 4 bases at J, leaving 7 bases unmatched. The CDR3 length is 13 residues. The CDR3 DNA sequence: TGTGCCAGCGCGGGCCCAGGGGGAGAGACCCAGTACTTC. Its protein product is CASAGPGGETQYF.